These 12 T cell receptor beta chains were sequenced from one sample in a study of blood T cell repertoires in COVID-19. Using immunoSEQ multiplex PCR, the repertoire was profiled, and TCRdb retains in-frame clones only, with some absent. The table includes a few hundred thousand clones, about 80% detected once. Sequenced sample: peripheral blood. The receptors here all came from a woman aged 55-69 years with acute or convalescent COVID-19.

The chain is built from TRBV7-9 and TRBJ1-1, with D perhaps matching TRBD1 (5 bases). Germline CDR1 SEHNR, CDR2 FQNEAQ (reference sequence). Between the trimmed V and J ends, which lost 1 base and 8 bases, there was a span of 8 bases. The CDR3 is 12 residues long. The CDR3 region has the DNA TGTGCCAGCAGCTTAGTAGGGGTGGAAGCTTTCTTT. Protein: CASSLVGVEAFF.

This clone was counted a single time. The identical CDR3 is also encoded by other nucleotide sequences in the sample. This sequence joins TRBV7-2 and TRBJ2-5; D is unresolved. Germline CDR1 is SGHTA and CDR2 is FQGNSA. Trimming stripped 3 bases from V and 5 bases from J, with 10 bases between. The CDR3 totals 13 residues. In DNA, the CDR3 is TGTGCCAGCAGCTTCAAGCCCCGGGAGACCCAGTACTTC. As protein: CASSFKPRETQYF.

CDR3 DNA: TGTGCCAGCACTCGACAGGGGACGGGGGAAAAACTGTTTTTT. Translated, it gives CASTRQGTGEKLFF. V usage is TRBV6-6 and J usage is TRBJ1-4, with 8 bases matching TRBD1. The V gene end was trimmed by 7 bases and the J gene end by 8 bases; junction bases not matched to a gene: 9. Germline V gives CDR1 MNHNY, CDR2 SVGAGI (reference sequence). This CDR3 has 14 amino acids.

V and J are TRBV29-1 and TRBJ2-2; tentative D call: TRBD2 (6 bases). V was shortened by 8 bases and J by 0 bases, with 10 bases between the two germline ends. Germline V lookup: CDR1 SQVTM, CDR2 ANQGSEA. This CDR3 is built from 13 residues. The CDR3 loop reads CSTPGANTGELFF. The CDR3 DNA reads as TGCAGCACCCCGGGGGCGAACACCGGGGAGCTGTTTTTT.

This clone was observed a single time. V and J are TRBV2 and TRBJ2-1, with D possibly matching TRBD1 (6 bases). The ends were cut back, 5 bases at V and 13 bases at J, with 21 bases in the middle. Germline V gene lookup returns CDR1 SNHLY and CDR2 FYNNEI. This CDR3 has 14 amino acids. CDR3 amino acids: CASSSSDRSLRQFF. The CDR3 DNA follows: TGTGCCAGCAGTTCTTCAGACAGGTCCCTTCGCCAGTTCTTC.

In regard to this clone: The junction departs from germline at one end; a sequencing error may be responsible. V usage is TRBV19 and J usage is TRBJ1-1; 9 bases match TRBD1. Germline values: CDR1 LNHDA, CDR2 SQIVND (reference sequence). The CDR3 runs 10 residues. CDR3 sequence (DNA): TGCGGGACAGGGAACTTTGAAGCTTTCTTT. This encodes CGTGNFEAFF.

The V gene is TRBV4-2, the J gene TRBJ2-2, with 8 bases matching TRBD2. The CDR3 is made up of 17 amino acids. Per the germline V gene, CDR1 is LGHNA and CDR2 is YNFKEQ. V shed 2 bases and J 6 bases; nucleotides not matched to a gene: 11. The DNA for the CDR3 is TGTGCCAGCAGCCAACCTTCACTAGCGGAGGTGCCCGGGGAGCTGTTTTTT. This encodes CASSQPSLAEVPGELFF.

This chain connects TRBV6-5 to TRBJ1-5; 8 positions match TRBD1. This CDR3 contains 15 residues. Germline V gene sequence: CDR1 MNHEY, CDR2 SVGAGI. The V and J ends lost 5 bases and 3 bases, in that order; junction bases with no gene match: 6. CDR3 in amino acids: CASSPTGGVNQPQHF. The DNA for the CDR3 is TGTGCCAGCAGTCCCACAGGGGGGGTCAATCAGCCCCAGCATTTT.

The chain has TRBV27 and TRBJ1-6, with 7 bases identical to TRBD1. V lost 5 bases and J lost 0; bases outside the gene matches: 7. Germline lookup yields CDR1 MNHEY and CDR2 SMNVEV (reference sequence). The CDR3 consists of 17 residues. For the CDR3, the DNA is TGTGCCAGCAGTCAGGGGACAGCCAGCTCCTATAATTCACCCCTCCACTTT. Translation gives CASSQGTASSYNSPLHF.

This clone was detected only a few times. This chain uses TRBV28 with TRBJ1-6; possibly TRBD1 for D (6 bases). V shed 6 bases and J shed 2 bases, with 20 bases lying between them. Germline values: CDR1 MDHEN, CDR2 SYDVKM. The CDR3 has 18 residues. CDR3: CASRALDFGQTYNSPLHF. As DNA, the CDR3 is TGTGCCAGCAGAGCATTGGACTTTGGACAGACCTATAATTCACCCCTCCACTTT.

The chain employs TRBV5-1 and TRBJ1-2; D remains ambiguous. V lost 0 bases and J 4 bases, leaving 10 bases between the germline ends. This CDR3 has 14 amino acids. Germline V lookup: CDR1 SGHRS, CDR2 YFSETQ. DNA for the CDR3: TGCGCCAGCAGCTTGGGGCAGTCCTCCTATGGCTACACCTTC. Translating gives CASSLGQSSYGYTF.

The rearrangement joins TRBV5-4 to TRBJ2-3; 9 bases map to TRBD2. Trimming at V came to 4 bases and at J to 1 base, leaving 4 bases not matched to a gene. Looked up from germline, CDR1 is SGHNT and CDR2 is YYREEE (reference sequence). The CDR3 loop spans 15 amino acids. CDR3 residues: CASSLRTSGTDTQYF. The CDR3 DNA reads as TGTGCCAGCAGCCTCAGGACTAGCGGCACAGATACGCAGTATTTT.